This TCR beta chain was found in a study of blood T cell repertoires in COVID-19. This clone was counted a few times. This CDR3 region has 15 residues. V gave up 7 bases and J gave up 0 bases; unmatched junction bases: 5. Germline V CDR1 and CDR2: SNHLY, FYNNEI. Sequencing was performed with immunoSEQ multiplex PCR; in TCRdb, only in-frame clones are kept and a portion is missing. The sample lists around 130,000 clones; around 81% were seen once. The origin of this receptor is a human donor in a cohort sampled during active COVID-19. J is TRBJ2-3 and V is TRBV2; 9 bases line up with TRBD1. The sequenced sample was peripheral blood. CDR3 nucleotide sequence: TGTGCCAGCAAACTCGACAGGGGGAGCACAGATACGCAGTATTTT. The encoded protein is CASKLDRGSTDTQYF.